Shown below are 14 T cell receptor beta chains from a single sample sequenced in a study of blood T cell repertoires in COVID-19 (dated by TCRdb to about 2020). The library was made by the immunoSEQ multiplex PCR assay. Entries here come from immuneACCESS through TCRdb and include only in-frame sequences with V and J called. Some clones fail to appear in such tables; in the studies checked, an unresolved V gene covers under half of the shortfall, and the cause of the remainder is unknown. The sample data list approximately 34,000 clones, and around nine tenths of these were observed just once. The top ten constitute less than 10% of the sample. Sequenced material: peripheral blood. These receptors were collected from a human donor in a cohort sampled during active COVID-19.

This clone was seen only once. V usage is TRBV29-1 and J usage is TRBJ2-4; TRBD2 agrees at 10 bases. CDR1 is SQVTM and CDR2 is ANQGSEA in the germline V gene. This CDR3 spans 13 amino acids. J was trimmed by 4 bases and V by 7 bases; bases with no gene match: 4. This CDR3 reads CSAKTSGKNIQYF. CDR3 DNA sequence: TGCAGCGCCAAGACTAGCGGGAAAAACATTCAGTACTTC.

The CDR3 here is CASSQEQIRPLNYGYTF. The CDR3 DNA reads as TGTGCCAGCAGCCAAGAACAGATCAGGCCACTCAACTATGGCTACACCTTC. The chain links TRBV14 to TRBJ1-2, with D hard to call. The CDR3 contains 17 residues. The V gene's germline CDR1 is SGHDN and CDR2 FVKESK. V lost 0 bases, J lost 2 bases, and 16 bases lay in between.

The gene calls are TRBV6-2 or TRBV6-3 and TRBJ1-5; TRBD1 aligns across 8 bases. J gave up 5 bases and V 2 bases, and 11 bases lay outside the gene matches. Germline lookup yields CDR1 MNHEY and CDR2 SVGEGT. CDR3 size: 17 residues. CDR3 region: CASSYPRGQGGHQPQHF. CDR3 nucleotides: TGTGCCAGCAGTTACCCACGTGGACAGGGTGGGCATCAGCCCCAGCATTTT.

CDR3 in DNA: TGTGCCAGCGGTACGGGCCTCCTTCCAGGGGATACGCAGTATTTT. Translated: CASGTGLLPGDTQYF. The V and J genes are TRBV2 and TRBJ2-3, with D perhaps matching TRBD1 (5 bases). This CDR3 has 15 amino acids. Germline CDR1 and CDR2: SNHLY and FYNNEI. Trimming removed 8 bases from V and 6 bases from J, with 21 bases in between.

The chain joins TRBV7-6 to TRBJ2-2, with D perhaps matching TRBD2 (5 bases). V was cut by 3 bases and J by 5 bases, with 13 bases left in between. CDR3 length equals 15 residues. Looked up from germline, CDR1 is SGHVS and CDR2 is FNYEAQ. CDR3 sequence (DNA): TGTGCCAGCAGCTTGTATACTAGTGAGACCGGGGAGCTGTTTTTT. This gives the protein CASSLYTSETGELFF.

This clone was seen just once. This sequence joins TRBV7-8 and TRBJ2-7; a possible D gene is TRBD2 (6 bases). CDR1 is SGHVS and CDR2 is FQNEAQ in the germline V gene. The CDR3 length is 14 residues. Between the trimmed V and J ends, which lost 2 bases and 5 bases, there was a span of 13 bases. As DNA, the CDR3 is TGTGCCAGCAGCTTAACACGGGGGAGTAACGAGCAGTACTTC. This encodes CASSLTRGSNEQYF. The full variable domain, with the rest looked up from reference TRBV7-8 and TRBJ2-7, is GAGVSQSPRYKVAKRGQDVALRCDPISGHVSLFWYQQALGQGPEFLTYFQNEAQLDKSGLPSDRFFAERPEGSVSTLKIQRTQQEDSAVYLCASSLTRGSNEQYFGPGTRLTVT.

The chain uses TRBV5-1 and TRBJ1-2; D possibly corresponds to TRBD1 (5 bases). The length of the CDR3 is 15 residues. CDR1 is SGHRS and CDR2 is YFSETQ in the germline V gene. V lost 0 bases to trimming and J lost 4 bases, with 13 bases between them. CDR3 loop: CASSLAEGRTYGYTF. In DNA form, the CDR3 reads TGCGCCAGCAGCTTGGCGGAGGGGAGGACCTATGGCTACACCTTC.

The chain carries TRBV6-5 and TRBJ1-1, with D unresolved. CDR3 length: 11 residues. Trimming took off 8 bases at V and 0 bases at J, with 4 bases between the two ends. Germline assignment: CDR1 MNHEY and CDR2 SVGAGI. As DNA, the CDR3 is TGTGCCAGCTTCATGAACACTGAAGCTTTCTTT. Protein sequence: CASFMNTEAFF.

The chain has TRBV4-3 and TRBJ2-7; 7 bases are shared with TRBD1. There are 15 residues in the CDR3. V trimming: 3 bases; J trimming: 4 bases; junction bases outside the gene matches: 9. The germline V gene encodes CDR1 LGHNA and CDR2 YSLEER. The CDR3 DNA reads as TGCGCCAGCAGCCAGTTATCCGGGACAGCGTACGAGCAGTACTTC. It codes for CASSQLSGTAYEQYF.

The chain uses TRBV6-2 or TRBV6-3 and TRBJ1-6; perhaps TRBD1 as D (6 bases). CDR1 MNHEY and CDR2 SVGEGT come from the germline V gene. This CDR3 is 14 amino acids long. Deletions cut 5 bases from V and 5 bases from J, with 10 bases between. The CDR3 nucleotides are TGTGCCAGCAGTGACGACAGGAATAATTCACCCCTCCACTTT. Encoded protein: CASSDDRNNSPLHF.

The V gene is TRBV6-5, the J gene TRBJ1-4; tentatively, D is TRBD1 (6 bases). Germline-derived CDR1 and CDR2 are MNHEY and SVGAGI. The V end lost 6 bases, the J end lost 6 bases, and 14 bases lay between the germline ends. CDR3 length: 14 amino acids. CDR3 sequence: CASRPGQRHEKLFF. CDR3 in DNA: TGTGCCAGCAGACCCGGACAGAGACATGAAAAACTGTTTTTT.

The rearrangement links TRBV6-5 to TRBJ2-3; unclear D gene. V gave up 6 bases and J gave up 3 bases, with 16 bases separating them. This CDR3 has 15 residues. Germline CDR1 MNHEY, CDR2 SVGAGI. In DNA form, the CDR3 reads TGTGCCAGCAGGCCCTCCGGAGCGCCTACAGATACGCAGTATTTT. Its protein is CASRPSGAPTDTQYF.

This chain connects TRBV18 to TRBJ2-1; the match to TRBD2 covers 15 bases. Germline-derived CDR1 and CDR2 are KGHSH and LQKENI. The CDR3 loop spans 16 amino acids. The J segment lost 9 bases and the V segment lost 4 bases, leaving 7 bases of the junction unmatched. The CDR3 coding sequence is TGTGCCAGCTCACTAAGGACTAGCGGGGGGGCGACTGAGCAGTTCTTC. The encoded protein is CASSLRTSGGATEQFF. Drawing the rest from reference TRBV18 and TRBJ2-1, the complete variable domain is NAGVMQNPRHLVRRRGQEARLRCSPMKGHSHVYWYRQLPEEGLKFMVYLQKENIIDESGMPKERFSAEFPKEGPSILRIQQVVRGDSAAYFCASSLRTSGGATEQFFGPGTRLTVL.

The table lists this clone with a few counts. The CDR3 loop reads CASSLGTAYSPLHF. The CDR3 DNA is TGCGCCAGCAGCCTCGGGACAGCTTATTCACCCCTCCACTTT. The genes are TRBV5-1 and TRBJ1-6; 7 nucleotides line up with TRBD1. With V trimmed by 4 bases and J by 8 bases, 6 bases remained unmatched. Per germline, CDR1 SGHRS and CDR2 YFSETQ. The CDR3 consists of 14 residues.